What follows are 23 T cell receptor beta chains derived from one specimen sequenced in a study of OX40 agonist ivuxolimab in advanced cancers. Repertoires were generated with immunoSEQ multiplex PCR, while TCRdb's copy carries only in-frame clones and drops some. The sample records 55,000 to 70,000 clones, 70% to 90% being singletons. The sequenced sample was CD4+ or CD8+ T cells sorted from blood, obtained in a trial of the OX40 agonist ivuxolimab. These receptors originate from an adult with an advanced solid tumor such as melanoma, head and neck, liver or kidney cancer.

V usage is TRBV7-2 and J usage is TRBJ2-4; TRBD2 matches 11 bases. V shed 1 base, J shed 7 bases, and the junction held 6 bases outside the gene matches. The CDR3 runs 16 residues. The germline gives CDR1 SGHTA, CDR2 FQGNSA. CDR3 in amino acids: CASSLGVTSGNNIQYF. As DNA, the CDR3 is TGTGCCAGCAGCTTAGGGGTGACTAGCGGGAACAACATTCAGTACTTC.

This chain connects TRBV28 to TRBJ1-3; D is perhaps TRBD1 (6 bases). CDR1 MDHEN and CDR2 SYDVKM come from the germline V gene. The CDR3 consists of 14 residues. The germline V and J ends were trimmed by 4 bases and 4 bases, with 11 bases remaining between them. The CDR3 loop reads CASSSGTRGNTIYF. Written as DNA, the CDR3 is TGTGCCAGCAGTTCCGGGACAAGGGGAAACACCATATATTTT.

V is TRBV10-3 and J is TRBJ2-1; 8 bases align to TRBD1. Unmatched junction bases numbered 7, after V lost 0 bases and J lost 6 bases. Germline CDR1 is ENHRY and CDR2 is SYGVKD. The CDR3 spans 16 residues. CDR3 region: CAISESTGGFSNEQFF. The CDR3 nucleotides read TGTGCCATCAGTGAGTCTACAGGGGGGTTTTCCAATGAGCAGTTCTTC.

The V and J genes are TRBV29-1 and TRBJ1-1; TRBD1 is a possible D gene (5 bases). The germline gives CDR1 SQVTM, CDR2 ANQGSEA. V was clipped by 1 base and J by 8 bases, with 17 bases between them. This CDR3 has 14 amino acids. The CDR3 reads CSVEVGRQGVEAFF. The CDR3 nucleotides read TGCAGCGTTGAAGTGGGGCGGCAGGGAGTGGAAGCTTTCTTT.

This clone was seen a few times. The rearrangement uses TRBV7-2 and TRBJ2-3; D possibly uses TRBD1 or TRBD2 (5 bases each). V lost 8 bases, J lost 2 bases, and 14 bases lay in between. CDR1 is SGHTA and CDR2 is FQGNSA in the germline V gene. This CDR3 is 14 amino acids long. The CDR3 reads CASLPRGTTDTQYF. The CDR3 DNA sequence: TGTGCCAGCCTCCCTCGGGGCACCACAGATACGCAGTATTTT.

This rearrangement joins TRBV21-1 to TRBJ1-1; the table's D call of TRBD1 was not tested on the DNA. TRBV21-1 is marked as a pseudogene. This CDR3 contains 15 residues. The CDR3 DNA is TGTGCCAGCATGGGGACAAGAAGGGAGAACACTGAAGCTTTCTTT. The encoded protein is CASMGTRRENTEAFF.

V is TRBV5-1 and J is TRBJ1-2, with 10 bases that match TRBD1. Germline V gene lookup returns CDR1 SGHRS and CDR2 YFSETQ. Trimming at V came to 6 bases and at J to 3 bases, leaving 14 bases not matched to a gene. This CDR3 region has 17 residues. The CDR3 sequence is CASTPLGQGRVDYGYTF. In DNA form, the CDR3 reads TGCGCCAGCACCCCCTTGGGACAGGGGCGGGTGGACTATGGCTACACCTTC.

V gene TRBV28 combines with J gene TRBJ1-1, with a possible D match to TRBD1 (6 bases). Germline-derived CDR1 and CDR2 are MDHEN and SYDVKM. The ends were cut back, 10 bases at V and 4 bases at J, with 19 bases in the middle. There are 14 residues in the CDR3. This CDR3 reads CATMAGGVGTEAFF. CDR3 nucleotide sequence: TGTGCCACCATGGCCGGGGGCGTAGGCACTGAAGCTTTCTTT.

This clone was recorded only once. V usage is TRBV11-1 and J usage is TRBJ1-2; possible D gene TRBD1, 6 bases. This CDR3 has 12 amino acids. The V gene lost 4 bases and the J gene lost 5 bases, with 8 bases spanning the gap. Germline V gene lookup returns CDR1 SGHAT and CDR2 FQDESV (reference sequence). The CDR3 DNA reads TGTGCCAGCAGCTCCCAGGGGTATGGCTACACCTTC. The encoded protein is CASSSQGYGYTF.

V and J are TRBV11-1 and TRBJ2-7; perhaps D is TRBD1 or TRBD2 (5 bases each). CDR3 length: 15 residues. Germline CDR1 reads SGHAT; CDR2 reads FQDESV (reference sequence). Trimming removed 5 bases at V and 0 bases at J, with 14 bases between. CDR3 residues: CASSPSGGFSYEQYF. CDR3 DNA: TGTGCCAGCAGCCCTAGTGGGGGATTCTCCTACGAGCAGTACTTC.

The rearrangement links TRBV6-5 to TRBJ2-6; tentative D call: TRBD1 (6 bases). V shed 0 bases and J shed 1 base, with 7 bases lying between them. The CDR3 sequence is 16 residues long. Germline CDR1 is MNHEY and CDR2 is SVGAGI. CDR3 loop: CASSYSQGSGANVLTF. The CDR3 nucleotides are TGTGCCAGCAGTTACTCACAGGGATCTGGGGCCAACGTCCTGACTTTC.

The chain recombines TRBV18 with TRBJ2-7; the D call may be TRBD1 or TRBD2 (5 bases each). This CDR3 region has 20 residues. Germline V CDR1 and CDR2: KGHSH, LQKENI. The V end was cut by 1 base, the J end by 1 base, with 26 bases between. Here the CDR3 DNA reads TGTGCCAGCTCACCACTACGGCTTCCCGCGATGGGGGAACAGTCCTACGAGCAGTACTTC. The encoded protein is CASSPLRLPAMGEQSYEQYF.

The J gene is TRBJ2-7, the V gene TRBV7-2; perhaps TRBD2 as D (5 bases). There are 15 residues in the CDR3. CDR1 is SGHTA, CDR2 FQGNSA, per germline. V was shortened by 0 bases and J by 5 bases, with 14 bases between the two germline ends. CDR3 in DNA: TGTGCCAGCAGCTTAGCGCGAACGGGAACTCACGAGCAGTACTTC. It yields the protein CASSLARTGTHEQYF.

V gene TRBV7-9 combines with J gene TRBJ1-1; D call uncertain. Germline V CDR1 and CDR2: SEHNR, FQNEAQ (reference sequence). The V end lost 2 bases, the J end lost 7 bases, and 8 bases lay between the germline ends. The CDR3 totals 12 residues. CDR3 nucleotides: TGTGCCAGCAGCTTAAAGGAGGGTGAAGCTTTCTTT. Residues: CASSLKEGEAFF.

This clone was picked up one time. The chain has TRBV6-1 and TRBJ1-5, with TRBD1 matching over 8 bases. Germline loops: CDR1 MNHNS, CDR2 SASEGT. The CDR3 has 14 amino acids. The ends lost 3 bases at V and 9 bases at J; junction bases unmatched: 7. CDR3 loop: CASSDGQGQRPQHF. CDR3 sequence (DNA): TGTGCCAGCAGTGACGGACAGGGACAACGGCCCCAGCATTTT.

This clone occurred once. The chain is built from TRBV7-2 and TRBJ2-7, with D possibly TRBD2 on 5 matching bases. CDR1 and CDR2 from the germline V gene are SGHTA and FQGNSA. The CDR3 has 16 amino acids. V lost 1 base to trimming and J lost 5 bases, with 18 bases between them. The chain's CDR3 is CASSLDSELAKNEQYF. Written as DNA, the CDR3 is TGTGCCAGCAGCTTAGATTCGGAGCTAGCAAAGAACGAGCAGTACTTC. The variable domain in full, completed from reference TRBV7-2 and TRBJ2-7, reads GAGVSQSPSNKVTEKGKDVELRCDPISGHTALYWYRQSLGQGLEFLIYFQGNSAPDKSGLPSDRFSAERTGGSVSTLTIQRTQQEDSAVYLCASSLDSELAKNEQYFGPGTRLTVT.

The gene calls are TRBV5-1 and TRBJ2-7, with 12 bases fitting TRBD2. The V segment lost 5 bases and the J segment 3 bases; nucleotides outside the gene matches: 6. This CDR3 contains 15 residues. Germline CDR1 SGHRS, CDR2 YFSETQ. Here the CDR3 DNA reads TGCGCCAGCAGGGCTCGGACTAGCGGGGACTACGAGCAGTACTTC. Its protein is CASRARTSGDYEQYF. The full variable domain, its missing parts supplied by reference TRBV5-1 and TRBJ2-7, is KAGVTQTPRYLIKTRGQQVTLSCSPISGHRSVSWYQQTPGQGLQFLFEYFSETQRNKGNFPGRFSGRQFSNSRSEMNVSTLELGDSALYLCASRARTSGDYEQYFGPGTRLTVT.

The V gene is TRBV5-6, the J gene TRBJ2-1; 8 positions agree with TRBD2. Unmatched junction bases numbered 14, after V lost 3 bases and J lost 0 bases. The CDR3 sequence is 19 residues long. Germline V CDR1 and CDR2: SGHDT, YYEEEE. The CDR3: CASSSNAGGGKSSYNEQFF. The CDR3 DNA follows: TGTGCCAGCAGCTCGAACGCGGGAGGCGGGAAAAGCTCCTACAATGAGCAGTTCTTC. Full variable domain (rest looked up from reference TRBV5-6 and TRBJ2-1): DAGVTQSPTHLIKTRGQQVTLRCSPKSGHDTVSWYQQALGQGPQFIFQYYEEEERQRGNFPDRFSGHQFPNYSSELNVNALLLGDSALYLCASSSNAGGGKSSYNEQFFGPGTRLTVL.

V is TRBV5-6 and J is TRBJ2-1; D is undetermined. Deletions cut 4 bases from V and 2 bases from J, with 10 bases between. The CDR3 contains 14 residues. Germline CDR1 reads SGHDT; CDR2 reads YYEEEE. CDR3 coding DNA: TGTGCCAGCAGCGTGGGAACTGCCTACAATGAGCAGTTCTTC. It specifies CASSVGTAYNEQFF.

In this sample, this clone turned up once. CDR3 sequence reads: CASSLGAGSYEQYF. CDR3 sequence (DNA): TGTGCCAGCAGCTTAGGCGCAGGATCCTACGAGCAGTACTTC. The rearrangement uses TRBV11-3 and TRBJ2-7, with D hard to call. V lost 1 base, J lost 1 base, and 8 bases lay in between. CDR1 and CDR2 (germline): SGHNT, YENEEA. The CDR3 totals 14 residues.

V gene TRBV6-4 combines with J gene TRBJ2-2; unclear D gene. V gave up 3 bases and J gave up 1 base, with 6 bases separating them. Germline values: CDR1 MRHNA, CDR2 SNTAGT. CDR3 length: 14 amino acids. CDR3 residues: CASSERQNTGELFF. The CDR3, as DNA: TGTGCCAGCAGTGAAAGACAGAACACCGGGGAGCTGTTTTTT.

The V and J genes are TRBV10-2 and TRBJ2-3; no clear D gene. The CDR3 extends over 14 amino acids. CDR1 is WSHSY, CDR2 SAAADI, per germline. Trimming left V 7 bases short and J 0 bases short, with 11 bases between. CDR3 nucleotide sequence: TGCGCCAGCACTGGTCCCACTAGCACAGATACGCAGTATTTT. This translates into CASTGPTSTDTQYF.

The chain combines TRBV5-1 with TRBJ1-3; D is unclear. The CDR3 has 15 amino acids. With 0 bases removed from V and 0 bases from J, the gap between germline ends came to 7 bases. The V gene's germline CDR1 is SGHRS and CDR2 YFSETQ. The chain's CDR3 is CASSLGQPSGNTIYF. CDR3 in DNA: TGCGCCAGCAGCTTGGGGCAGCCCTCTGGAAACACCATATATTTT.